A selection of T cell receptor beta chains follows, all from one sample in a study of cytomegalovirus exposure and HLA in healthy donors. The data were produced by immunoSEQ multiplex PCR, yet TCRdb's version contains in-frame clones alone and is incomplete. The table includes 46,000 or so clones, about two thirds detected once. Sample: PBMCs. These receptors were collected from a man aged 60 to 75 in good health and CMV-seropositive. CDR3s include the opening cysteine and the closing phenylalanine or tryptophan. A D gene is named only where the DNA matches it firmly. Clone size, where shown, is once, few, many, or a class for clones that have expanded.

V gene	D gene	clone size	J gene	CDR3 protein	CDR3 DNA
TRBV2	.	.	TRBJ2-2	CASSEGTVNTGELFF	TGTGCCAGCAGTGAAGGGACTGTGAACACCGGGGAGCTGTTTTTT
TRBV13	TRBD2	.	TRBJ2-2	CASSLRGLAGVGSGELFF	TGTGCCAGCAGCTTAAGGGGGCTAGCGGGAGTCGGTTCCGGGGAGCTGTTTTTT
TRBV6-1	.	once	TRBJ1-2	CASTPADSVVGGYTF	TGTGCCAGCACACCAGCGGACAGTGTAGTAGGTGGCTACACCTTC
TRBV4-3	.	few	TRBJ1-1	CASSQDNPVNTEAFF	TGCGCCAGCAGCCAAGACAACCCAGTGAACACTGAAGCTTTCTTT
TRBV28	TRBD2	few	TRBJ2-1	CASSMTSGDYNEQFF	TGTGCCAGCAGTATGACTAGCGGGGATTACAATGAGCAGTTCTTC
TRBV25-1	.	.	TRBJ2-1	CASSASADSIYNEQFF	TGTGCCAGCAGTGCCTCAGCGGACAGTATATACAATGAGCAGTTCTTC
TRBV11-2	TRBD2	.	TRBJ2-3	CASSPFRLAKTDTQYF	TGTGCCAGCAGTCCCTTCCGACTAGCGAAAACAGATACGCAGTATTTT
TRBV28	.	.	TRBJ1-4	CASSLLFRNNEKLFF	TGTGCCAGCAGTTTACTGTTTAGAAATAATGAAAAACTGTTTTTT
TRBV6-1	TRBD2	.	TRBJ2-2	CASSARLAGANTGELFF	TGTGCCAGCAGTGCTCGACTAGCGGGAGCGAACACCGGGGAGCTGTTTTTT
TRBV15	.	.	TRBJ1-4	CATSRGGGKEKLFF	TGTGCCACCAGCAGAGGGGGGGGAAAGGAAAAACTGTTTTTT
TRBV2	.	.	TRBJ2-2	CASSGLWGVRSGELFF	TGTGCCAGCAGTGGGCTTTGGGGGGTCCGTTCCGGGGAGCTGTTTTTT
TRBV29-1	.	.	TRBJ2-1	CSVLTSSYNEQFF	TGCAGCGTTCTTACCAGTTCCTACAATGAGCAGTTCTTC
TRBV6-1	.	.	TRBJ1-2	CATFWANYGYTF	TGTGCAACTTTTTGGGCCAACTATGGCTACACCTTC
TRBV7-2	.	.	TRBJ1-1	CASSAQGYQAFF	TGTGCCAGCAGCGCACAGGGTTACCAAGCTTTCTTT
TRBV19	TRBD2	.	TRBJ2-1	CASSMLASGHLMAYNEQFF	TGTGCCAGTAGTATGTTGGCTAGCGGACACTTGATGGCCTACAATGAGCAGTTCTTC
TRBV4-1	TRBD1	few	TRBJ2-5	CASSHPGTGAVETQYF	TGCGCCAGCAGCCACCCCGGGACAGGGGCGGTGGAGACCCAGTACTTC
TRBV5-1	.	.	TRBJ1-5	CASSLWGQDNQPQHF	TGCGCCAGCAGCTTGTGGGGACAAGACAATCAGCCCCAGCATTTT
TRBV5-6	.	.	TRBJ2-5	CASSFGMKTQYF	TGTGCCAGCAGCTTCGGTATGAAGACCCAGTACTTC
TRBV27	TRBD2	.	TRBJ2-5	CASSLLGGGPAETQYF	TGTGCCAGCAGTTTATTGGGGGGAGGGCCCGCGGAGACCCAGTACTTC
TRBV6-1	.	.	TRBJ1-2	CASSEDRDGYTF	TGTGCCAGCAGTGAAGACCGGGATGGCTACACCTTC
TRBV25-1	TRBD2	.	TRBJ2-1	CASSEWLAGGPTYNEQFF	TGTGCCAGCAGTGAGTGGCTAGCGGGAGGACCGACCTACAATGAGCAGTTCTTC
TRBV6-5	.	.	TRBJ1-1	CASSYTHGAEAFF	TGTGCCAGCAGTTACACCCACGGAGCTGAAGCTTTCTTT
TRBV18	.	.	TRBJ2-5	CASSPPYAGFQETQYF	TGTGCCAGCTCACCACCTTATGCGGGCTTCCAAGAGACCCAGTACTTC
TRBV4-1	.	.	TRBJ2-6	CASSQDPPPPISGANVLTF	TGCGCCAGCAGCCAAGATCCACCACCCCCTATATCTGGGGCCAACGTCCTGACTTTC
TRBV30	TRBD2	.	TRBJ2-3	CAWSTGRGASDTQYF	TGTGCCTGGAGTACGGGGCGGGGGGCGTCGGATACGCAGTATTTT
TRBV10-3	TRBD2	.	TRBJ2-7	CAISEGTSGYEQYF	TGTGCCATCAGTGAAGGGACTAGCGGGTACGAGCAGTACTTC
TRBV7-3	TRBD1	.	TRBJ1-1	CASSLSGTGMNTEAFF	TGTGCCAGCAGCTTGTCCGGGACAGGGATGAACACTGAAGCTTTCTTT